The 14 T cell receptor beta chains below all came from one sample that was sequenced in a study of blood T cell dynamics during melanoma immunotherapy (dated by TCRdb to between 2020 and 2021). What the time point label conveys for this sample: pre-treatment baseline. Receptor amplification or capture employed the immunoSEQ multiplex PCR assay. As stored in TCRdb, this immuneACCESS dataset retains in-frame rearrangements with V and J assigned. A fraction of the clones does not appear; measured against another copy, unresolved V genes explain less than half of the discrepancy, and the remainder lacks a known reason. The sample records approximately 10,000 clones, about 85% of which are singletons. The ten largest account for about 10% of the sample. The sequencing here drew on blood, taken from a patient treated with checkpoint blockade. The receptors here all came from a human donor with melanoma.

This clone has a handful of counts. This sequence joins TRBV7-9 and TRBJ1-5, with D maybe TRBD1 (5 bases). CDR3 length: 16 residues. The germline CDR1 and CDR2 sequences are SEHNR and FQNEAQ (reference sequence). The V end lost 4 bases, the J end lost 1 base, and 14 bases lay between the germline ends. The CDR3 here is CASSSSQGMSNQPQHF. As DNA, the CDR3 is TGTGCCAGCAGCTCCTCGCAGGGTATGAGCAATCAGCCCCAGCATTTT.

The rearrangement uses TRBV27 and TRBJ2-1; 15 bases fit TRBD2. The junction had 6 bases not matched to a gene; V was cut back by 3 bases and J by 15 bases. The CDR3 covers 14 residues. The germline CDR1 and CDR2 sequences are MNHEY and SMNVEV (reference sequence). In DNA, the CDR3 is TGTGCCAGCAGTTTCTTCGGGACTAGCGGGAGGTGGTTCTTC. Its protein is CASSFFGTSGRWFF.

CDR3 sequence: CASSLMGGDQPQHF. CDR3 bases: TGTGCCAGCAGCTTGATGGGGGGGGATCAGCCCCAGCATTTT. The gene calls are TRBV5-4 and TRBJ1-5, with TRBD1 as a possible D gene (5 bases). The CDR3 runs to 14 residues. Trimming cost V 1 base and J 5 bases, with 10 bases left between them. Germline lookup yields CDR1 SGHNT and CDR2 YYREEE (reference sequence).

The CDR3 nucleotides are TGTGCCAGCAGCTTAAGGGGGGCAGATACGCAGTATTTT. Translating it yields CASSLRGADTQYF. The V and J genes are TRBV7-9 and TRBJ2-3; the D gene could be TRBD1 or TRBD2 (6 bases each). V lost 2 bases and J 4 bases, leaving 7 bases between the germline ends. The CDR3 covers 13 residues. Germline CDR1 and CDR2: SEHNR and FQNEAQ (reference sequence).

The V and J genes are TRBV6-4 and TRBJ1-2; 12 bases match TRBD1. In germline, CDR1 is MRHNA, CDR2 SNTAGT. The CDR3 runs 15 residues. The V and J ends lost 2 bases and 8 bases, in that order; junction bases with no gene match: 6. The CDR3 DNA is TGTGCCAGCAGTGACAGGGGACAGGGGGCTGTCGGCTACACCTTC. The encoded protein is CASSDRGQGAVGYTF.

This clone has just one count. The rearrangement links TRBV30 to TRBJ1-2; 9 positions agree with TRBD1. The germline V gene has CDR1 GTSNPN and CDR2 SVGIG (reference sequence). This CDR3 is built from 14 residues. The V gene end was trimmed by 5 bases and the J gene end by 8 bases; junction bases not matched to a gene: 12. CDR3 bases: TGTGCCTGGTTCTCTACAGGGGGCCCTAGGGGCTACACCTTC. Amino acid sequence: CAWFSTGGPRGYTF.

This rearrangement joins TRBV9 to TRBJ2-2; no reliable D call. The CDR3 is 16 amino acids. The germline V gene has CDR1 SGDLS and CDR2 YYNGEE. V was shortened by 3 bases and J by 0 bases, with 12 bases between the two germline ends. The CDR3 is CASSGYGTANTGELFF. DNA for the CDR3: TGTGCCAGCAGCGGCTACGGAACTGCGAACACCGGGGAGCTGTTTTTT.

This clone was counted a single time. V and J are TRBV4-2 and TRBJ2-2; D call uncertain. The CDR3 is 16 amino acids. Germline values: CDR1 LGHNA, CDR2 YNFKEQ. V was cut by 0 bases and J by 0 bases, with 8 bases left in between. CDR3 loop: CASSQDEWANTGELFF. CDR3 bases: TGTGCCAGCAGCCAAGATGAGTGGGCGAACACCGGGGAGCTGTTTTTT.

For the CDR3, the DNA is TGTGCCATCGAAGGGGACAGGGGCTCCTACGAGCAGTACTTC. Translated, it gives CAIEGDRGSYEQYF. The chain has TRBV28 and TRBJ2-7; TRBD1 matches at 10 bases. The CDR3 loop spans 14 amino acids. Germline lookup yields CDR1 MDHEN and CDR2 SYDVKM. J was trimmed by 0 bases and V by 10 bases; bases with no gene match: 6.

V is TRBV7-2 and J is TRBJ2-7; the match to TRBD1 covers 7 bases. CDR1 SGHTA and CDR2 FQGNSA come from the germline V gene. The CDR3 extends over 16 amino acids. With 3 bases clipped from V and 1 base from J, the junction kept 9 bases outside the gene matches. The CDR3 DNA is TGTGCCAGCAGCTTCTGGACAGGCCCATCTTCCTACGAGCAGTACTTC. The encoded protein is CASSFWTGPSSYEQYF.

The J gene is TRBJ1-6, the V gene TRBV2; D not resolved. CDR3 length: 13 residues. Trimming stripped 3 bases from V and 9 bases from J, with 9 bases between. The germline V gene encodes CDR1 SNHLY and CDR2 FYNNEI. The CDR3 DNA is TGTGCCAGCAGTGACGGGAACCTTTCACCCCTCCACTTT. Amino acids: CASSDGNLSPLHF.

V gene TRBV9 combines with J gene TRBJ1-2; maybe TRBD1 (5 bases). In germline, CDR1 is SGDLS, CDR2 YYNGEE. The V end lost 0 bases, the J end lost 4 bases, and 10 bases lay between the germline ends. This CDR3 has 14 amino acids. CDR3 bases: TGTGCCAGCAGCGTAGGGTCGGGGACCTATGGCTACACCTTC. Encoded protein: CASSVGSGTYGYTF.

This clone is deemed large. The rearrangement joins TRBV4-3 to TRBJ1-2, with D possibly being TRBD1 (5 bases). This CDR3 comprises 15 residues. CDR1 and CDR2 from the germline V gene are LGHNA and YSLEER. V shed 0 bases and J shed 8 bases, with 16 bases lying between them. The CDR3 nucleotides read TGCGCCAGCAGCCAAGATATCAGGGTACGAGGCGGCTACACCTTC. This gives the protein CASSQDIRVRGGYTF.

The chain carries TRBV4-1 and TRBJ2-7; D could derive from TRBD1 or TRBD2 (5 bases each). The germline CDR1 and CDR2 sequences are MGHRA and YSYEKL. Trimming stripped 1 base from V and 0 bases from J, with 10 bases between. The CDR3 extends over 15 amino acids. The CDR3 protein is CASSQVSGTSYEQYF. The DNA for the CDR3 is TGCGCCAGCAGCCAAGTGTCAGGGACCTCCTACGAGCAGTACTTC.